This T cell receptor (beta chain) was identified during a study of T cells in Graves' hyperthyroidism and ophthalmopathy. Findings and caveats of the study: Ophthalmopathy was distinguished from stable hyperthyroidism by 13 V-J signatures.

For this clonotype: Its cognate antigen is unknown.

Researchers amplified the TCR beta CDR3 regions from RNA transcripts. RT-PCR in the first round (using the HTBI primer set) targeted the TCR CDR3. Using its own MiXCR run on the multiplex PCR reads, TCRdb lists one record per CDR3 protein. Counted here are fewer than 750,000 distinct CDR3 sequences, around 45% occurring once; the ten biggest clones make up around 7.7%. The CDR3 loop spans 14 amino acids. Per the germline V gene, CDR1 is SGHDN and CDR2 is FVKESK. Trimming took off 2 bases at V and 6 bases at J, with 13 bases between the two ends. V and J are TRBV14 and TRBJ1-2; D is possibly TRBD1 (6 bases). The sequenced material came from peripheral blood or thyroid tissue (not recorded which). The sequence derives from a woman aged 18-35 years with Graves' hyperthyroidism. The CDR3 sequence is CASSQFTWDNGYTF. DNA for the CDR3: TGTGCCAGCAGCCAATTTACGTGGGACAATGGCTACACCTTC.